This T cell receptor beta chain comes out of a study of human CD8 memory T cell subsets. Findings and caveats of the study: It was suggested by Chao1 estimates that stem-like memory T cells were more diverse than precursor exhausted T cells. Minimal repertoire overlap was seen between stem-like memory T cells and precursor exhausted T cells.

As for this clonotype: Its antigen is still unknown.

Libraries of TCR beta chains were produced by 5' RACE (UMI-labeled). As originally analysed: Functional CDR3 beta clonotype counts ranged from about 2,900 to 18,000 in each TCR beta library. One entry per CDR3 protein, without DNA, is what TCRdb gives after re-calling the 5' RACE reads. TCRdb assigned the V and J calls; the authors' analysis was not used. The sample is made up of about 20,000 distinct CDR3 sequences, and the top ten hold 5% to 6% of it. Sequenced material: CD8+ T cells from PBMCs. The sequence derives from a human donor in good health.

CDR3 sequence: CASSSSGEDNEQFF. This sequence joins TRBV7-9 and TRBJ2-1; TCRdb picks TRBD2, but there is no DNA to check that call. The CDR3 has 14 residues. Germline V gives CDR1 SEHNR, CDR2 FQNEAQ (reference sequence).